This T cell receptor beta chain was obtained from a study of blood T cell repertoires in COVID-19. Study overall: Samples of COVID-19 (acute and convalescent) were obtained from the United States, Italy and Spain.

Germline CDR1 is SGHAT and CDR2 is FQDESV (reference sequence). J lost 7 bases, V lost 2 bases, and 6 bases had no gene match. CDR3 length: 15 amino acids. Sequencing was performed with immunoSEQ multiplex PCR; in TCRdb, only in-frame clones are kept and a portion is missing. The sample yields roughly 100,000 clones, 65% to 85% seen once. Sequenced input: peripheral blood. This receptor was obtained from a man aged 65-85 years with active or convalescent COVID-19. The chain uses TRBV11-1 and TRBJ1-1; 11 bases agree with TRBD1. The CDR3 DNA is TGTGCCAGCAGCTTACGGGACAGGGGGAGTTTTGAAGCTTTCTTT. Translating it yields CASSLRDRGSFEAFF.